This T cell receptor beta chain stems from a study of blood T cell repertoires in COVID-19. Study overall: The United States, Italy and Spain provided the acute and convalescent COVID-19 samples. From T cells, B-cell-depleted T cells, or PBMCs came the material, which was cDNA or gDNA.

Each recovered donor of Cohort 3 presented with two negative PCRs, clearance, or symptom resolution. The CDR3 totals 12 residues. CDR1 and CDR2 (germline): SGHNT, YYREEE (reference sequence). The V end lost 1 base, the J end lost 6 bases, and 8 bases lay between the germline ends. Per the original data handling: Reference gene primer amplification gave nucleated cell count estimates. Measured with immunoSEQ multiplex PCR; TCRdb has only the in-frame clones, and not every one. For V, J and clone size, that table is used; D and trimming come from the DNA. The table includes 200,000 or so clones, roughly 80% detected once.

This sequence originates from a man in his forties who had recovered from COVID-19. The source material was PBMCs or T cells enriched from blood (not recorded which). This rearrangement joins TRBV5-4 to TRBJ2-7; possibly TRBD1 for D (5 bases). Here the CDR3 DNA reads TGTGCCAGCAGCTTGAGCAGGGCCGAGCAGTACTTC. It codes for CASSLSRAEQYF. Full variable domain (rest looked up from reference TRBV5-4 and TRBJ2-7): ETGVTQSPTHLIKTRGQQVTLRCSSQSGHNTVSWYQQALGQGPQFIFQYYREEENGRGNFPPRFSGLQFPNYSSELNVNALELDDSALYLCASSLSRAEQYFGPGTRLTVT.